This T cell receptor beta chain was profiled in a study of T cells after yellow fever vaccination. TCRdb ran MiXCR on the 5' RACE reads and lists one entry per CDR3 protein. The profile shows a few hundred thousand distinct CDR3 sequences, around a tenth of them singletons. V lost 6 bases to trimming and J lost 3 bases; unmatched junction nucleotides: 5. The V gene's germline CDR1 is SGHTA and CDR2 FQGNSA. The CDR3 has 15 residues. This clonotype appeared a few times. The chain couples TRBV7-2 to TRBJ1-3, with 10 bases identical to TRBD1. This material consisted of PBMCs, taken on the day of the first yellow fever vaccination. The clonotype was recovered from a man younger than 30 who received the YFV17D yellow fever vaccine. DNA of the CDR3: TGTGCCAGCAGGACAGGGGGCGCTTATGGAAACACCATATATTTT. This translates into CASRTGGAYGNTIYF.